This T cell receptor (beta chain) came from a study of multiple sclerosis patients with progressive multifocal leukoencephalopathy. Time point given: 6 months of natalizumab therapy. Trimming shortened V by 7 bases and J by 2 bases, and 9 bases separated the two germline ends. This CDR3 spans 12 amino acids. Looked up from germline, CDR1 is MNHEY and CDR2 is SVGAGI. TCRdb's table, derived via immunoSEQ multiplex PCR, lists solely in-frame clones and lacks some. The data show 29,000 or so clones, with 89% seen just once and less than 1.6% held by the top ten. The gene calls are TRBV6-5 and TRBJ2-7; the D is unclear. This sequence was found in a human donor with multiple sclerosis. Sequencing was performed on PBMCs, taken from a patient treated with natalizumab. The CDR3 protein is CASKGTTYEQYF. The CDR3 DNA reads TGTGCCAGCAAGGGCACAACCTACGAGCAGTACTTC.